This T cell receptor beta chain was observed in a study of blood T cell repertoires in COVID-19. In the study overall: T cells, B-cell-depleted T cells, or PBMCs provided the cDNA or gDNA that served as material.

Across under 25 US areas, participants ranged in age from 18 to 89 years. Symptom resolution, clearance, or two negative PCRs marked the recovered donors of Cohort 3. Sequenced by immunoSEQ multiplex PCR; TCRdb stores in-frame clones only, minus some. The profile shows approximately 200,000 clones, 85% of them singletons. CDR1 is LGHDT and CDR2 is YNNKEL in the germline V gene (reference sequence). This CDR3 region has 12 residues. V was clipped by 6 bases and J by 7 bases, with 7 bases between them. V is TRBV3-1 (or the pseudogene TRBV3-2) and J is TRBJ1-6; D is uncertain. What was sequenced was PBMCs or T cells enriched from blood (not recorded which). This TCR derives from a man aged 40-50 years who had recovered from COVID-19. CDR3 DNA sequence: TGTGCCAGCAGTCGCAGAAATTCACCCCTCCACTTT. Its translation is CASSRRNSPLHF.